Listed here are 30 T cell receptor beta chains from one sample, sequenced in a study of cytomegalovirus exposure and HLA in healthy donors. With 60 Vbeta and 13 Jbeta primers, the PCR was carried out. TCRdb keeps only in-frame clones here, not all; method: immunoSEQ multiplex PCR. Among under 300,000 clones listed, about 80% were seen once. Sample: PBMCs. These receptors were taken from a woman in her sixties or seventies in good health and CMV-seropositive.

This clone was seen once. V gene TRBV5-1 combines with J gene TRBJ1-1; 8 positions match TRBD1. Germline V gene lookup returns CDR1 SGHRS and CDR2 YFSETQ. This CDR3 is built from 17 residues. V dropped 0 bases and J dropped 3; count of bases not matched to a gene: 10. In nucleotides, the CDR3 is TGCGCCAGCAGCTTGGCCCCTCAGGGGGCGGGAGACACTGAAGCTTTCTTT. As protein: CASSLAPQGAGDTEAFF.

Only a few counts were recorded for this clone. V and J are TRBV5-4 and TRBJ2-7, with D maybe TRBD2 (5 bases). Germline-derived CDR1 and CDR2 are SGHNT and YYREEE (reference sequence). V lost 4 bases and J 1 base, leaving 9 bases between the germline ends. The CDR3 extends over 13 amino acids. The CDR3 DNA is TGTGCCAGCAGCGTCGGGAATTCCTACGAGCAGTACTTC. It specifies CASSVGNSYEQYF. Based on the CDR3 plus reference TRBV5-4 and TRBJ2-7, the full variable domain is ETGVTQSPTHLIKTRGQQVTLRCSSQSGHNTVSWYQQALGQGPQFIFQYYREEENGRGNFPPRFSGLQFPNYSSELNVNALELDDSALYLCASSVGNSYEQYFGPGTRLTVT.

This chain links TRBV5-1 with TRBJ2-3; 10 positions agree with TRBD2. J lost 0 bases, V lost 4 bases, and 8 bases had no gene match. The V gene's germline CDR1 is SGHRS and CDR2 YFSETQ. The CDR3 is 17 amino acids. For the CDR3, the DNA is TGCGCCAGCAGCCGAGGCGGGACTAGCGTTAGCACAGATACGCAGTATTTT. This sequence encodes CASSRGGTSVSTDTQYF. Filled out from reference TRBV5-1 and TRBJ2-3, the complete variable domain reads KAGVTQTPRYLIKTRGQQVTLSCSPISGHRSVSWYQQTPGQGLQFLFEYFSETQRNKGNFPGRFSGRQFSNSRSEMNVSTLELGDSALYLCASSRGGTSVSTDTQYFGPGTRLTVL.

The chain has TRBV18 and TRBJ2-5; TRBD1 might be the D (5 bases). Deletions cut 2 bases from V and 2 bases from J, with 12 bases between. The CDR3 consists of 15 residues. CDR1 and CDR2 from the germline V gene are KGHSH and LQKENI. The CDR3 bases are TGTGCCAGCTCACCAAGGACAAGTTCTCAAGAGACCCAGTACTTC. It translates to CASSPRTSSQETQYF. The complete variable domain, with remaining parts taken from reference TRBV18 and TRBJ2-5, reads NAGVMQNPRHLVRRRGQEARLRCSPMKGHSHVYWYRQLPEEGLKFMVYLQKENIIDESGMPKERFSAEFPKEGPSILRIQQVVRGDSAAYFCASSPRTSSQETQYFGPGTRLLVL.

CDR3 sequence: CASSLGQGEYEQYF. The CDR3 bases are TGCGCCAGCAGCCTGGGACAGGGGGAATACGAGCAGTACTTC. The chain joins TRBV4-1 to TRBJ2-7; 11 bases line up with TRBD1. From germline, CDR1 is MGHRA and CDR2 YSYEKL. Trimming cost V 4 bases and J 4 bases; bases outside gene matches: 3. There are 14 residues in the CDR3.

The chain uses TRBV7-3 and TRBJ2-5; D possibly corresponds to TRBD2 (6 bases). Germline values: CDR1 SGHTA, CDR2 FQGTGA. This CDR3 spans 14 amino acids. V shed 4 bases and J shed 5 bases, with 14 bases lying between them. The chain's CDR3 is CASSYGTAEETQYF. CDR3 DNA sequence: TGTGCCAGCAGCTATGGGACTGCTGAGGAGACCCAGTACTTC.

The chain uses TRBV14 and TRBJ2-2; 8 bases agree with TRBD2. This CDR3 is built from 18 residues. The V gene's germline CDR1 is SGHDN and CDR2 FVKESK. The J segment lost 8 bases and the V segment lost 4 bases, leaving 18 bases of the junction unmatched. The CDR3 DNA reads TGTGCCAGCAGCCCGCGACTTACCGGGACTAGGGGCGCGGGGGAGCTGTTTTTT. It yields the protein CASSPRLTGTRGAGELFF.

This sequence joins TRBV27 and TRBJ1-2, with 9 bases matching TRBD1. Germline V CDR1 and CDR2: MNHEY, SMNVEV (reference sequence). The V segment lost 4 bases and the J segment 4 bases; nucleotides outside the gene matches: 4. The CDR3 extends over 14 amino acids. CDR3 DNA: TGTGCCAGCAGTTCACAGACAGGGGGCTATGGCTACACCTTC. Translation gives CASSSQTGGYGYTF.

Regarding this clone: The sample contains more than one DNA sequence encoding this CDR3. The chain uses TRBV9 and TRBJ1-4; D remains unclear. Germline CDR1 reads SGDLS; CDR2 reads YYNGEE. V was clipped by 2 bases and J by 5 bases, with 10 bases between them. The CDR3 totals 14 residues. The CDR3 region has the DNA TGTGCCAGCAGCGTCGAGGACTTAAATGAAAAACTGTTTTTT. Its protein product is CASSVEDLNEKLFF.

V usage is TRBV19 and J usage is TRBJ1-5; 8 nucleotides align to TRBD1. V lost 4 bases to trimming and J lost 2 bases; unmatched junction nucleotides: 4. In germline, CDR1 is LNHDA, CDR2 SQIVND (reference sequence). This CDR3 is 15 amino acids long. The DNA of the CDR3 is TGTGCCAGTAGTAGCCCAGGGGGCGGCAATCAGCCCCAGCATTTT. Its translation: CASSSPGGGNQPQHF.

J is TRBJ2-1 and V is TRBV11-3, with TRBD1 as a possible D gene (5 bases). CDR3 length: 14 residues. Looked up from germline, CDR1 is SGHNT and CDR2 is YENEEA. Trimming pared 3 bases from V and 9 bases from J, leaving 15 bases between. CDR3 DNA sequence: TGTGCCAGCAGCTTCACTGGCAGGGTGGTTGAGCAGTTCTTC. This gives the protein CASSFTGRVVEQFF.

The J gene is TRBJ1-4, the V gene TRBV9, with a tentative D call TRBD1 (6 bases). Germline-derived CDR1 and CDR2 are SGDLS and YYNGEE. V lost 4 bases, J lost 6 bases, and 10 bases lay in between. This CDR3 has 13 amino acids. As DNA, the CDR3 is TGTGCCAGCAGCACAGGGACGCATGAAAAACTGTTTTTT. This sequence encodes CASSTGTHEKLFF. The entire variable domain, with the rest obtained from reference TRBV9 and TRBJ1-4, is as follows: DSGVTQTPKHLITATGQRVTLRCSPRSGDLSVYWYQQSLDQGLQFLIQYYNGEERAKGNILERFSAQQFPDLHSELNLSSLELGDSALYFCASSTGTHEKLFFGSGTQLSVL.

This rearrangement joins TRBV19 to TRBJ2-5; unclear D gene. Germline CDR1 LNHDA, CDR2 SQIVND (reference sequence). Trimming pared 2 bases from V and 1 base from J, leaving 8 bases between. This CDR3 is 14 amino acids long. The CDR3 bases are TGTGCCAGTAGTATAAACAGAATCCAAGAGACCCAGTACTTC. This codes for CASSINRIQETQYF. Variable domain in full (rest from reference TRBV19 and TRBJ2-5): DGGITQSPKYLFRKEGQNVTLSCEQNLNHDAMYWYRQDPGQGLRLIYYSQIVNDFQKGDIAEGYSVSREKKESFPLTVTSAQKNPTAFYLCASSINRIQETQYFGPGTRLLVL.

Here the CDR3 DNA reads TGTGCCAGGGAGGGTGTACCGGGGCAGTATACGCAGTATTTT. Residues: CAREGVPGQYTQYF. This chain uses TRBV2 with TRBJ2-3, with D possibly TRBD2 on 6 matching bases. Germline values: CDR1 SNHLY, CDR2 FYNNEI. The CDR3 length is 14 residues. Trimming removed 9 bases at V and 7 bases at J, with 20 bases between. Full variable domain (outside the CDR3, taken from reference TRBV2 and TRBJ2-3): EPEVTQTPSHQVTQMGQEVILRCVPISNHLYFYWYRQILGQKVEFLVSFYNNEISEKSEIFDDQFSVERPDGSNFTLKIRSTKLEDSAMYFCAREGVPGQYTQYFGPGTRLTVL.

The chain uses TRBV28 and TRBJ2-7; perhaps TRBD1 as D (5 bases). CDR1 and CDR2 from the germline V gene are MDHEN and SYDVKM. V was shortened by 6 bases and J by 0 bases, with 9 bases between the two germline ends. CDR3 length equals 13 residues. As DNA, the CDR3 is TGTGCCAGCAGGGGGCAAGGCTCCTACGAGCAGTACTTC. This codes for CASRGQGSYEQYF.

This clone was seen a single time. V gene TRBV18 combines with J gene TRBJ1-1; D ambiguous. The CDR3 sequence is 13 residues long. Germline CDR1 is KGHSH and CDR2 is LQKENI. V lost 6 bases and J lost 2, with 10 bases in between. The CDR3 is CASSLEGNTEAFF. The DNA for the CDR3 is TGTGCCAGCTCGCTCGAGGGAAACACTGAAGCTTTCTTT.

The CDR3 DNA sequence: TGTGCCAGCAGCGGGACAGCAATGGAGCAGTACTTC. As protein: CASSGTAMEQYF. The chain is built from TRBV5-6 and TRBJ2-7, with TRBD1 matching over 7 bases. The CDR3 length is 12 residues. The V segment lost 4 bases and the J segment 7 bases; nucleotides outside the gene matches: 5. Germline V CDR1 and CDR2: SGHDT, YYEEEE.

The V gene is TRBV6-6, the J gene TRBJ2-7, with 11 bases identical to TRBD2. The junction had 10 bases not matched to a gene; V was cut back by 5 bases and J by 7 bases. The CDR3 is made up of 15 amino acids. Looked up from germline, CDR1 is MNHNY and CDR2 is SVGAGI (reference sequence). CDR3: CASSPIAGGPGEQYF. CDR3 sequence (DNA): TGTGCCAGCAGTCCAATAGCGGGAGGGCCCGGTGAGCAGTACTTC.

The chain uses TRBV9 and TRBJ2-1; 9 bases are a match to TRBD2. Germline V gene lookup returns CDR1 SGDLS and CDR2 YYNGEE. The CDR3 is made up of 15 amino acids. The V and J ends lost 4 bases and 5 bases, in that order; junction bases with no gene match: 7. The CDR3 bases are TGTGCCAGCAGCTCGTCCGGGACTAGCAACAATGAGCAGTTCTTC. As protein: CASSSSGTSNNEQFF.

The CDR3 coding sequence is TGTGCCAGCCAAGCGGGAGGGTCGACAGATACGCAGTATTTT. This encodes CASQAGGSTDTQYF. The chain has TRBV9 and TRBJ2-3; 10 bases fit TRBD2. V lost 7 bases to trimming and J lost 3 bases; unmatched junction nucleotides: 5. Germline CDR1 reads SGDLS; CDR2 reads YYNGEE. This CDR3 is built from 14 residues.

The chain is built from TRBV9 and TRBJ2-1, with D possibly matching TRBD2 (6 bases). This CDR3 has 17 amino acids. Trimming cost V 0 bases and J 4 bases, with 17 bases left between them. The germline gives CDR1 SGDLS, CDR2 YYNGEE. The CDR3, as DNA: TGTGCCAGCAGCGTAGGGAGTTTAGTCGGGGGATACAATGAGCAGTTCTTC. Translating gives CASSVGSLVGGYNEQFF.

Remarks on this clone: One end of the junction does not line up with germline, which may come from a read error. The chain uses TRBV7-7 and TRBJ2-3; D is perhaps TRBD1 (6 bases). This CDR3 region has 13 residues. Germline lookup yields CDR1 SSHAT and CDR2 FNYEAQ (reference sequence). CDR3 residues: CASSPGQLDTQYF. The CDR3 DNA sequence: TGTGCTAGCAGCCCCGGACAGTTGGATACGCAGTATTTT.

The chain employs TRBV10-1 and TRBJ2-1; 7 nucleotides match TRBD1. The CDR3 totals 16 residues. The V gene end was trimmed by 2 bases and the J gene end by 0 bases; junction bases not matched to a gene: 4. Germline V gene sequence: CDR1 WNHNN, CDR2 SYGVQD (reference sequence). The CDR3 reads CASSEKAGGSYNEQFF. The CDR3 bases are TGCGCCAGCAGTGAGAAGGCAGGGGGCTCCTACAATGAGCAGTTCTTC.

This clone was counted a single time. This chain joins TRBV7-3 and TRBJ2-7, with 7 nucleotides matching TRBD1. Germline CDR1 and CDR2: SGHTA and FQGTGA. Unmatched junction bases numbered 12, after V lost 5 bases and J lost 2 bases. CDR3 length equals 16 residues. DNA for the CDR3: TGTGCCAGCAGCGAAGGGGGCAGGAGACTACCCTACGAGCAGTACTTC. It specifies CASSEGGRRLPYEQYF.

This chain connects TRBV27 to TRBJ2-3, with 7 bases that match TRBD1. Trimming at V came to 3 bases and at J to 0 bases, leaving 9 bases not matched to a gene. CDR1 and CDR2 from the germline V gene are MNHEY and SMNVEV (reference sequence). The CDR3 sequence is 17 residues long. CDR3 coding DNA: TGTGCCAGCAGTTTCCAGGGGGTCACAACTAGCACAGATACGCAGTATTTT. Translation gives CASSFQGVTTSTDTQYF.

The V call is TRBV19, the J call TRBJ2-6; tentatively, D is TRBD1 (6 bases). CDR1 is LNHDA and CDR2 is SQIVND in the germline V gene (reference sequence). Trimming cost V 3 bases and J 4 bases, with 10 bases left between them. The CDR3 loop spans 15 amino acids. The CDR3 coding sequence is TGTGCCAGTAGTATTGAGGGGGTAGGGGCCAACGTCCTGACTTTC. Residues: CASSIEGVGANVLTF.

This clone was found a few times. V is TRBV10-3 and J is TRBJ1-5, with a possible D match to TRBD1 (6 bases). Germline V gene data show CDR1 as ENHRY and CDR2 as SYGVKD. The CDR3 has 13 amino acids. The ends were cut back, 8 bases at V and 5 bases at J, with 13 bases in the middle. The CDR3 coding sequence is TGTGCCATCGCTACAGGGTATGATCAGCCCCAGCATTTT. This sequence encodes CAIATGYDQPQHF.

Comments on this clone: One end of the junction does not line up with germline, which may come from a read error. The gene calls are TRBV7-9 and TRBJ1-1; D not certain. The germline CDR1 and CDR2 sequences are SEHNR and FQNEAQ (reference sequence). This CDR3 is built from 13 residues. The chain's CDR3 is CSSSPFRNTEAFF. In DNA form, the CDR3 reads TGTTCCAGCAGCCCCTTCAGGAACACTGAAGCTTTCTTT.

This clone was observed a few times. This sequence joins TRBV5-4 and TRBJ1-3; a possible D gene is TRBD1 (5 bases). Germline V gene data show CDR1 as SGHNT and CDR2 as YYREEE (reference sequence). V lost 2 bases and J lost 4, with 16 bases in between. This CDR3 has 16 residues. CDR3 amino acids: CASSLGLGALGNTIYF. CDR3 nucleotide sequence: TGTGCCAGCAGCTTAGGGTTAGGGGCTCTAGGAAACACCATATATTTT.

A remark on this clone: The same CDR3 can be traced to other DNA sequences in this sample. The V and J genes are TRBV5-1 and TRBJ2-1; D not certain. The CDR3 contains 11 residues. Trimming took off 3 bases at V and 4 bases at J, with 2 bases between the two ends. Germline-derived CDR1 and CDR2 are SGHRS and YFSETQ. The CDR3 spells CASSSYNEQFF. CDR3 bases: TGCGCCAGCAGCTCGTACAATGAGCAGTTCTTC.